The rows below give T cell receptor beta chains drawn from one sample of a study of Ad26.COV2.S vaccination and SARS-CoV-2 variants. Repertoires were generated with immunoSEQ multiplex PCR, while TCRdb's copy carries only in-frame clones and drops some. The table lists 380,000 or so clones, 83% of them singletons. The specimen comprised peripheral blood, sampled in a trial of Ad26.COV2.S vaccine versus placebo. Receptors were obtained from a person aged 18-60 years who received the Ad26.COV2.S COVID-19 vaccine or a placebo. CDR3s include the opening cysteine and the closing phenylalanine or tryptophan. A D gene is named only where the DNA matches it firmly. Clone size, where shown, is once, few, many, or a class for clones that have expanded.

>TRBJ2-7|TRBV7-4|.|.
CASSLVKGGSYEQYF
TGTGCCAGCAGCTTAGTAAAGGGCGGCAGCTACGAGCAGTACTTC
>TRBJ2-5|TRBV2|.|TRBD2
CASSANSGRAETQYF
TGTGCCAGCAGTGCCAATAGCGGGAGGGCCGAGACCCAGTACTTC
>TRBJ1-4|TRBV19|.|TRBD1
CASSIRDSFMMELFF
TGTGCCAGTAGTATAAGGGACAGCTTTATGATGGAACTGTTTTTT
>TRBJ1-2|TRBV5-1|.|.
CASSLARGPNYGYTF
TGCGCCAGCAGCTTGGCCCGGGGGCCTAACTATGGCTACACCTTC
>TRBJ1-1|TRBV6-4|.|.
CASSALRGTEAFF
TGTGCCAGCAGTGCCCTGCGGGGAACTGAAGCTTTCTTT
>TRBJ2-5|TRBV4-1|.|.
CASSLNLLQETQYF
TGCGCCAGCAGCCTTAACTTGCTACAAGAGACCCAGTACTTC
>TRBJ2-7|TRBV14|.|TRBD2
CASSQQGGRGLEQYF
TGTGCCAGCAGCCAGCAAGGCGGGAGGGGACTCGAGCAGTACTTC
>TRBJ1-3|TRBV18|.|.
CASSPQFSSGNTIYF
TGTGCCAGCTCACCACAGTTTAGCTCTGGAAACACCATATATTTT
>TRBJ2-6|TRBV19|.|TRBD1
CASPLGQGAREAAGANVLTF
TGTGCCAGCCCTTTGGGACAGGGGGCGCGGGAGGCGGCTGGGGCCAACGTCCTGACTTTC
>TRBJ2-7|TRBV6-6|.|.
CASSRTRGTPPPYEQYF
TGTGCCAGCAGTCGAACCAGGGGGACTCCCCCTCCCTACGAGCAGTACTTC
>TRBJ2-7|TRBV30|once|.
CAWRSPGHRYEQYF
TGTGCCTGGAGGTCTCCGGGACACCGATACGAGCAGTACTTC
>TRBJ2-7|TRBV9|once|.
CASSVEGYSSYEQYF
TGTGCCAGCAGCGTAGAGGGGTACAGTTCCTACGAGCAGTACTTC
>TRBJ2-7|TRBV6-5|.|TRBD2
CASKEGLAGPYEQYF
TGTGCCAGCAAGGAGGGACTAGCGGGGCCCTACGAGCAGTACTTC
>TRBJ2-2|TRBV9|.|TRBD1
CASSFRTGDTGELFF
TGTGCCAGCAGCTTCCGGACAGGGGACACCGGGGAGCTGTTTTTT
>TRBJ1-5|TRBV27|.|.
CASRLKVRGNQPQHF
TGTGCCAGCAGACTTAAGGTCAGGGGCAATCAGCCCCAGCATTTT
>TRBJ2-2|TRBV7-9|.|.
CASRLTRRVNTGELFF
TGTGCCAGCAGACTCACTAGGCGGGTCAACACCGGGGAGCTGTTTTTT
>TRBJ2-7|TRBV7-3|.|TRBD1
CASSLRTGAPYEQYF
TGTGCCAGCAGCTTGCGGACAGGCGCCCCCTACGAGCAGTACTTC
>TRBJ2-2|TRBV12-3/TRBV12-4|.|.
CASSFRPGELFF
TGTGCCAGCAGTTTCAGGCCCGGGGAGCTGTTTTTT
>TRBJ1-6|TRBV11-2|few|.
CASSLTAYNSPLHF
TGTGCCAGCAGCTTGACAGCGTATAATTCACCCCTCCACTTT
>TRBJ1-2|TRBV15|.|.
CATSRLLNYGYTF
TGTGCCACCAGCAGACTACTTAACTATGGCTACACCTTC
>TRBJ2-7|TRBV27|.|TRBD1
CASSLTSGGVYEQYF
TGTGCCAGCAGTTTAACCTCAGGGGGAGTCTACGAGCAGTACTTC
>TRBJ1-1|TRBV18|.|TRBD1
CASSLADRAGTEAFF
TGTGCCAGCTCACTGGCGGACAGGGCTGGGACTGAAGCTTTCTTT
>TRBJ2-7|TRBV7-3|few|TRBD2
CASSLAGGYEQYF
TGTGCCAGCAGCTTAGCGGGAGGCTACGAGCAGTACTTC
>TRBJ1-3|TRBV9|.|.
CASSLTAGEGSGNTIYF
TGTGCCAGCAGCCTCACGGCAGGGGAAGGGTCTGGAAACACCATATATTTT